The TCR beta chain under discussion was sequenced for a study of shared clonotypes between healthy human individuals. Only CD45RO-negative cells positively selected for CCR7 counted as naive CD8 cells, so terminally differentiated effector memory CD45RA+ cells were excluded. Whole-study findings and limits: Clonotypes which were not shared had lower generation probabilities than clonotypes that all four donors shared.

To note about this clone: Antigen: not known.

Sequencing used immunoSEQ multiplex PCR; TCRdb keeps in-frame clones, though not all of them. The profile covers hundreds of thousands of clones, with about 97% appearing a single time and less than 0.25% taken by the ten largest. Between the trimmed V and J ends, which lost 10 bases and 5 bases, there was a span of 23 bases. The CDR3 consists of 15 residues. The V gene's germline CDR1 is LNHDA and CDR2 SQIVND (reference sequence). The chain uses TRBV19 and TRBJ1-1; D uncertain. Input material: naive CD8+ T cells sorted from blood. This clonotype was sampled from a man aged 30 to 39 in good health. The CDR3 sequence is CATSGSIVLVTEAFF. The CDR3 DNA is TGTGCCACTTCTGGGTCGATAGTCCTGGTGACTGAAGCTTTCTTT.